The present entry profiles one T cell receptor (beta chain) with its context. Its antigen is not known. Treatment defined: roughly 20 received Ad26.COV2.S at low or high dose, single or two shots; 5 received placebo; per-sample allocation not given. Samples analyzed were those drawn on day 63 after the first vaccine or placebo injection. Generated by immunoSEQ multiplex PCR, the TCRdb table keeps only in-frame clones and is missing some. The sample shows hundreds of thousands of clones, 80% to 95% of them seen only once. This specimen belongs to a study of Ad26.COV2.S vaccination and SARS-CoV-2 variants. V dropped 5 bases and J dropped 4; count of bases not matched to a gene: 8. The CDR3 loop spans 15 amino acids. Germline assignment: CDR1 MDHEN and CDR2 SYDVKM. Study-wide points: The TCR-based breadth and depth measures might underestimate overall T cell responses. Vaccinees and placebo recipients showed similar non-spike TCR breadth.

This sequence joins TRBV28 and TRBJ2-5, with TRBD1 matching 9 bases. The material sequenced was peripheral blood, taken in a trial of Ad26.COV2.S vaccine versus placebo. This clonotype originated in a person aged 18 to 59 who received the Ad26.COV2.S COVID-19 vaccine or a placebo. The DNA for the CDR3 is TGTGCCAGCAGTCCCCACGGGACAGGGTTAGAGACCCAGTACTTC. Translating it yields CASSPHGTGLETQYF.